This record looks at one T cell receptor (beta chain) sequence and its context. Its target is not known. Germline V gene data show CDR1 as SGHTA and CDR2 as FQGNSA. V lost 3 bases, J lost 3 bases, and 22 bases lay in between. This CDR3 region has 18 residues. These data originate in a study of blood T cells in healthy people across ages. Every donor contributed 7.5 to 10 milliliters of peripheral blood by blood draw. With a J-beta primer mix and a sample-barcoded 5' primer, a second PCR ran 7 to 11 cycles. Each CDR3 protein gets one entry after TCRdb re-called the 5' RACE reads with MiXCR. The sample includes 700,000 to 850,000 distinct CDR3 sequences, about 53% of them seen just once. Study-level results: In older individuals, TCR beta diversity per million T cells was lower, falling roughly linearly with age.

The rearrangement joins TRBV7-2 to TRBJ2-3; D tentatively reads TRBD1 or TRBD2 (5 bases each). The sample consisted of blood. The clonotype originates from an elderly man in good health. The CDR3 is CASSLARYGGVSTDTQYF. As DNA, the CDR3 is TGTGCCAGCAGCTTGGCGCGTTATGGGGGAGTAAGTACAGATACGCAGTATTTT.